This is a list of T cell receptor beta chains from one sample in a study of CD8 T cells in ankylosing spondylitis. TCRdb recomputed calls from the 5' RACE reads with MiXCR, one row per CDR3 protein. The sample has approximately 210,000 distinct CDR3 sequences, 9.5% to 15% seen once; the top ten hold 16%. Sequencing was performed on blood, either unsorted or a sorted T cell fraction (not recorded which). Receptor source: a male donor with ankylosing spondylitis or in good health (not recorded which). Each CDR3 is given with its conserved first and last residue.

V	J	CDR3
TRBV7-8	TRBJ2-7	CASSLEPLTGASYSYEQYF
TRBV25-1	TRBJ1-5	CASSRRRGNQPQHF
TRBV5-1	TRBJ2-2	CASSLEGQGNTGELFF
TRBV6-5	TRBJ2-3	CASTWTDRYTDTQYF
TRBV10-1	TRBJ1-1	CASSESLLLDTEAFF
TRBV7-9	TRBJ1-4	CASSLSLNEKLFF
TRBV30	TRBJ1-6	CAWRTESPLHF
TRBV13	TRBJ2-3	CASSAGQDGIDTQYF
TRBV4-1	TRBJ2-1	CASSQETSPNEQFF
TRBV5-5	TRBJ1-1	CASSLQPGLRMNTEAFF
TRBV10-1	TRBJ2-3	CASSESAPASGATDTQYF
TRBV5-6	TRBJ2-2	CAISPGPGELFF
TRBV18	TRBJ2-1	CASSPGLFYNEQFF
TRBV12-3/TRBV12-4	TRBJ2-3	CASSWGWDTQYF
TRBV7-8	TRBJ1-1	CASSLAGQGLEAAFF
TRBV5-6	TRBJ2-5	CASSLRYSSYQETQYF
TRBV25-1	TRBJ2-1	CASSEFLYNEQFF
TRBV18	TRBJ1-1	CASSPPAALNTEAFF
TRBV4-1	TRBJ2-3	CASSQGGAGGNTDTQYF
TRBV12-3/TRBV12-4	TRBJ2-1	CASSTETYNEQFF
TRBV10-3	TRBJ1-1	CAISDGQAKAFF
TRBV7-9	TRBJ2-7	CASSLGFDRDRYEQYF
TRBV12-3/TRBV12-4	TRBJ2-7	CASSLERGGSSYEQYF
TRBV9	TRBJ2-2	CASGTGVRRELFF
TRBV27	TRBJ1-5	CASSTYGVQPQHF
TRBV4-1	TRBJ1-2	CASSQHIRDREGTF
TRBV29-1	TRBJ2-3	CSVEVGAGGPIDTQYF
TRBV6-2/TRBV6-3	TRBJ2-5	CASSSSGTSGDGETQYF
TRBV15	TRBJ2-7	CATSRNNPRDGYEQYF
TRBV14	TRBJ2-4	CASSGTGESILAKNIQYF
TRBV6-1	TRBJ1-1	CASSDEERNTEAFF
TRBV10-2	TRBJ2-7	CASSVAGSSYEQYF
TRBV10-3	TRBJ2-7	CAISAKIYGTAGDEQYF
TRBV11-2	TRBJ1-1	CASSFDLGGEAFF
TRBV4-1	TRBJ1-1	CASSQLQGFTEAFF
TRBV19	TRBJ2-3	CASSPLPIENTQYF
TRBV20-1	TRBJ2-2	CSAQYTGELFF
TRBV7-9	TRBJ2-7	CASSQQGTDEQYF
TRBV4-1	TRBJ2-4	CASSLFSGTSGVAKNIQYF
TRBV29-1	TRBJ1-2	CSVTGYSNYGYTF
TRBV25-1	TRBJ2-1	CASSEEGGEQFF
TRBV4-1	TRBJ1-2	CASSQVFGERGGYTF
TRBV6-1	TRBJ2-1	CASTEDQGAYNEQFF
TRBV6-5	TRBJ2-7	CASSYSPSGGRASYEQYF
TRBV3-1	TRBJ2-2	CASSQEWTPNTGELFF
TRBV7-9	TRBJ2-5	CASSSPSPAEETQYF
TRBV7-8	TRBJ1-5	CASSQDEGGNQPQHF
TRBV5-1	TRBJ1-3	CASSLEGNTIYF
TRBV12-3/TRBV12-4	TRBJ1-1	CASRGDRHTEAFF
TRBV9	TRBJ2-5	CASSVGGGAQETQYF
TRBV5-1	TRBJ1-2	CASSLAGGRDYGYTF